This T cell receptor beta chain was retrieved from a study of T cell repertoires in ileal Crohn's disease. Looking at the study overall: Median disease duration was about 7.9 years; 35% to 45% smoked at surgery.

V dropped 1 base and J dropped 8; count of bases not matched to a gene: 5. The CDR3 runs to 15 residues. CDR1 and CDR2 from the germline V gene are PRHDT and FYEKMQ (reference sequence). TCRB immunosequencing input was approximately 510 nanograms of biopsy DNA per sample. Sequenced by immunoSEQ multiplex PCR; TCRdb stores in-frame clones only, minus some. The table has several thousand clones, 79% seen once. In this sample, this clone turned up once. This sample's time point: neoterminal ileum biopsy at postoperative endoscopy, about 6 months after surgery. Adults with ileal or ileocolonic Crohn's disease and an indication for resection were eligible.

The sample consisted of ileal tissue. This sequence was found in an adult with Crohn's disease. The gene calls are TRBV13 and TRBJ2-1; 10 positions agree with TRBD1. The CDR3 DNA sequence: TGTGCCAGCAGCTTAGTTGGACAGGGGGTCCATGAGCAGTTCTTC. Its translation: CASSLVGQGVHEQFF.